Below are 14 T cell receptor beta chains sequenced from a single sample in a study of identical twins' blood T cells. TCRdb re-called the 5' RACE reads through MiXCR, storing one row per CDR3 protein. There are roughly 340,000 distinct CDR3 sequences in the sample; roughly 30% occur only once, and approximately 6.6% lies in the top ten. Sequencing input: PBMCs. The receptors originated from a woman between 18 and 55 years old in good health.

At least ten counts were recorded for this clonotype. The V gene is TRBV6-5, the J gene TRBJ2-7; 8 nucleotides agree with TRBD1. From germline, CDR1 is MNHEY and CDR2 SVGAGI. The CDR3 extends over 16 amino acids. Losses at the gene ends were 0 bases for V and 5 bases for J; bases not matched to a gene: 9. The CDR3 protein is CASSYSGRGTGNEQYF. In DNA form, the CDR3 reads TGTGCCAGCAGTTACTCGGGACGCGGGACAGGTAACGAGCAGTACTTC.

V usage is TRBV7-9 and J usage is TRBJ1-1; no definite D call. The length of the CDR3 is 14 residues. Germline V CDR1 and CDR2: SEHNR, FQNEAQ (reference sequence). V gave up 5 bases and J gave up 1 base, with 11 bases separating them. The CDR3 region is CASSASAANTEAFF. The CDR3 nucleotides read TGTGCCAGCAGCGCCTCTGCAGCGAACACTGAAGCTTTCTTT.

This clonotype has just a few counts. The chain carries TRBV4-1 and TRBJ2-1, with 10 bases identical to TRBD2. The V segment lost 0 bases and the J segment 9 bases; nucleotides outside the gene matches: 11. Germline CDR1 and CDR2: MGHRA and YSYEKL. The CDR3 loop spans 17 amino acids. The CDR3 is CASSQDHSSGSLGEQFF. The CDR3 nucleotides read TGCGCCAGCAGCCAAGATCATTCTAGCGGGAGTCTGGGTGAGCAGTTCTTC.

The table lists this clonotype with a few counts. The rearrangement links TRBV10-2 to TRBJ2-3; maybe TRBD1 (6 bases). Trimming pared 5 bases from V and 1 base from J, leaving 13 bases between. The germline V gene encodes CDR1 WSHSY and CDR2 SAAADI. The CDR3 is made up of 15 amino acids. DNA for the CDR3: TGCGCCAGCAGTTTTCCGGGACAAGGCACAGATACGCAGTATTTT. Protein sequence: CASSFPGQGTDTQYF.

The chain joins TRBV5-1 to TRBJ2-2; D remains ambiguous. The germline gives CDR1 SGHRS, CDR2 YFSETQ. Trimming shortened V by 0 bases and J by 3 bases, and 9 bases separated the two germline ends. The CDR3 contains 15 residues. Here the CDR3 DNA reads TGCGCCAGCAGCTTGGACCACCGGGACACCGGGGAGCTGTTTTTT. Translated, it gives CASSLDHRDTGELFF.

The chain employs TRBV19 and TRBJ1-2, with a weak D call TRBD1 (5 bases). The ends were cut back, 7 bases at V and 2 bases at J, with 17 bases in the middle. Germline CDR1 LNHDA, CDR2 SQIVND (reference sequence). The CDR3 runs to 15 residues. The CDR3 nucleotides read TGTGCCAGTACCTCCGGAGGGGCAGGAAACTATGGCTACACCTTC. This gives the protein CASTSGGAGNYGYTF.

This sequence joins TRBV6-1 and TRBJ1-6; a weak D match, TRBD1 (6 bases). V was trimmed by 6 bases and J by 4 bases, leaving 13 bases between them. The CDR3 contains 15 residues. Germline values: CDR1 MNHNS, CDR2 SASEGT. DNA of the CDR3: TGTGCCAGCAGCGGAGGGACAACTTATAATTCACCCCTCCACTTT. Translation: CASSGGTTYNSPLHF.

This clonotype has only a few counts. V is TRBV5-6 and J is TRBJ1-3; D is possibly TRBD1 (5 bases). Germline loops: CDR1 SGHDT, CDR2 YYEEEE. CDR3 length: 16 amino acids. V lost 1 base and J lost 0, with 11 bases in between. In DNA, the CDR3 is TGTGCCAGCAGCTTGTCGGGGGGGTCCTCTGGAAACACCATATATTTT. Translating it yields CASSLSGGSSGNTIYF.

This sequence joins TRBV12-3 or TRBV12-4 and TRBJ1-5; D gene uncertain. This CDR3 is built from 12 residues. Trimming took off 3 bases at V and 6 bases at J, with 6 bases between the two ends. The CDR3 loop is CASSLIAQPQHF. Written as DNA, the CDR3 is TGTGCCAGCAGTTTGATCGCTCAGCCCCAGCATTTT.

The V gene is TRBV7-8, the J gene TRBJ2-1; 8 bases align to TRBD2. Germline assignment: CDR1 SGHVS and CDR2 FQNEAQ. This CDR3 is built from 15 residues. V dropped 4 bases and J dropped 7; count of bases not matched to a gene: 9. The CDR3 DNA is TGTGCCAGCAGCTCCGGAGAGCGGGGGACGAATGAGCAGTTCTTC. Translating it yields CASSSGERGTNEQFF.

A few counts support this clonotype. The chain employs TRBV6-2 or TRBV6-3 and TRBJ1-2; D gene unclear. Trimming took off 0 bases at V and 3 bases at J, with 2 bases between the two ends. The germline CDR1 and CDR2 sequences are MNHEY and SVGEGT. This CDR3 is built from 12 residues. CDR3 region: CASSYSHYGYTF. In nucleotides, the CDR3 is TGTGCCAGCAGTTACTCCCACTATGGCTACACCTTC.

The table lists this clonotype with a few counts. One base away lies a much larger clone, so this may be a sequencing read error. This chain connects TRBV3-1 to TRBJ1-1; D gene ambiguous. Trimming took off 2 bases at V and 1 base at J, with 5 bases between the two ends. Germline V gene lookup returns CDR1 LGHDT and CDR2 YNNKEL (reference sequence). The CDR3 runs to 13 residues. CDR3 in amino acids: CASSQQRNTEAFF. The CDR3 DNA follows: TGTGCCAGCAGCCAACAAAGGAACACTGAAGCTTTCTTT.

The genes are TRBV2 and TRBJ2-2; D is undetermined. The CDR3 totals 14 residues. Germline V gives CDR1 SNHLY, CDR2 FYNNEI. V gave up 4 bases and J gave up 0 bases, with 6 bases separating them. CDR3 in DNA: TGTGCCAGCAGTGGAGTCGCGAACACCGGGGAGCTGTTTTTT. This translates into CASSGVANTGELFF.

The V call is TRBV6-5, the J call TRBJ1-1; D not resolved. Germline V gene sequence: CDR1 MNHEY, CDR2 SVGAGI. The CDR3 is made up of 15 amino acids. The V and J ends lost 6 bases and 1 base respectively, with 15 bases between them. CDR3 DNA sequence: TGTGCCAGCAGCCGCCGGGCCTTCGGGAACACTGAAGCTTTCTTT. This codes for CASSRRAFGNTEAFF.